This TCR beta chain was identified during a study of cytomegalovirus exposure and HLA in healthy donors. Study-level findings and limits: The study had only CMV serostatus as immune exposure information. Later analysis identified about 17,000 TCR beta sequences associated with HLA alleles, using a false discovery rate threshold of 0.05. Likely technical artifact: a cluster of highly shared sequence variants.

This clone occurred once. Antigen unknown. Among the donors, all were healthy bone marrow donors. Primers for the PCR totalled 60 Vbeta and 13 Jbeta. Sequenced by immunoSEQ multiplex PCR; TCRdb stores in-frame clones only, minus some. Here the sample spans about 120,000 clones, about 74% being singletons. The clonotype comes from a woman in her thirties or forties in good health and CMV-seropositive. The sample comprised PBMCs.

Written as DNA, the CDR3 is TGTGCCAGCAGTGAATGGGGGCAGGTTCAGTACTTC. It is translated as CASSEWGQVQYF. The V call is TRBV2, the J call TRBJ2-4; D may be TRBD1 (6 bases). V was cut by 2 bases and J by 11 bases, with 10 bases left in between. The CDR3 consists of 12 residues. CDR1 and CDR2 from the germline V gene are SNHLY and FYNNEI.